Sequencing of this T cell receptor (beta chain) was carried out in a study of T cell changes during pregnancy in multiple sclerosis (dated by TCRdb to about 2019). Background for the entire study: Changes in the T cell repertoire over the course of pregnancy were examined in this study in women with multiple sclerosis.

Libraries were made using the immunoSEQ multiplex PCR assay. As stored in TCRdb, this immuneACCESS dataset retains in-frame rearrangements with V and J assigned. A fraction of the clones does not appear; measured against another copy, unresolved V genes explain less than half of the discrepancy, and the remainder lacks a known reason. The sample table shows 47,000 or so clones, and about 90% are seen once. About 1.8% of the sample goes to the ten largest clones. As encoded in the germline V gene, CDR1 is SGHRS while CDR2 is YFSETQ. Trimmed from V: 7 bases; trimmed from J: 2 bases; junction bases lacking a gene match: 2. The CDR3 measures 12 amino acids from cysteine to phenylalanine. Only the CDR3 part of the read is kept: 36 bases, read in frame from the first base. Concerning this clone itself: Its antigen remains unidentified. Base quality data are lacking; no much larger clone is found one base away.

The input for sequencing was peripheral blood, taken in the first trimester of pregnancy. The sequence joins TRBV5-1 to TRBJ2-7, and TRBD2 aligns with 8 junction nucleotides. This TCR came from a female donor with multiple sclerosis, enrolled in a pregnancy study. At the DNA level, the sequence is TGCGCCAGCGCCGGGGGGGCCTACGAGCAGTACTTC. This codes for CASAGGAYEQYF.